The 18 T cell receptor beta chains listed next were all sequenced from one sample in a study of cytomegalovirus exposure and HLA in healthy donors. The PCR was carried out with 60 Vbeta primers and 13 Jbeta primers. The data were produced by immunoSEQ multiplex PCR, yet TCRdb's version contains in-frame clones alone and is incomplete. This sample has some 170,000 clones, with around 78% found just once. The material sequenced was PBMCs. The source is a middle-aged woman in good health and CMV-seronegative.

V gene TRBV7-2 combines with J gene TRBJ2-3; D is uncertain. This CDR3 is 12 amino acids long. V was clipped by 5 bases and J by 3 bases, with 6 bases between them. Per germline, CDR1 SGHTA and CDR2 FQGNSA. The CDR3 coding sequence is TGTGCCAGCAGCCCCCAAACAGATACGCAGTATTTT. This codes for CASSPQTDTQYF.

This chain links TRBV7-9 with TRBJ1-1; 7 nucleotides line up with TRBD1. The CDR3 contains 14 residues. Looked up from germline, CDR1 is SEHNR and CDR2 is FQNEAQ (reference sequence). V lost 5 bases, J lost 5 bases, and 8 bases stayed unmatched. The CDR3 DNA is TGTGCCAGCAGCCCCAGGGGGGTAGGAACTGAAGCTTTCTTT. Protein sequence: CASSPRGVGTEAFF.

This clone was detected a few times. The V and J genes are TRBV30 and TRBJ2-1; 8 nucleotides match TRBD2. CDR1 and CDR2 (germline): GTSNPN, SVGIG (reference sequence). The CDR3 contains 14 residues. V gave up 2 bases and J gave up 5 bases; unmatched junction bases: 5. The CDR3 region has the DNA TGTGCCTGGAGTTTGGGCGGGAGGAACAATGAGCAGTTCTTC. This sequence encodes CAWSLGGRNNEQFF.

V is TRBV11-2 and J is TRBJ1-1; unclear D gene. The CDR3 has 13 amino acids. Between the trimmed V and J ends, which lost 5 bases and 5 bases, there was a span of 12 bases. Per germline, CDR1 SGHAT and CDR2 FQNNGV. The CDR3 reads CASSPETVTEAFF. Written as DNA, the CDR3 is TGTGCCAGCAGCCCCGAAACGGTTACTGAAGCTTTCTTT.

The chain carries TRBV12-2 and TRBJ2-3; TRBD1 is the table's D call and was not checked against the DNA. TRBV12-2 is termed a pseudogene. The CDR3 has 18 amino acids. CDR3 residues: CARERWTGGTGPTDTQYF. In nucleotides, the CDR3 is TGTGCAAGGGAGCGTTGGACAGGGGGGACGGGACCCACAGATACGCAGTATTTT.

DNA of the CDR3: TGCGCCAGCAGAGAGTCGACACGCTCTGGAAACACCATATATTTT. It encodes CASRESTRSGNTIYF. The V call is TRBV5-1, the J call TRBJ1-3; no firm D call. Trimming removed 5 bases from V and 0 bases from J, with 12 bases in between. The germline gives CDR1 SGHRS, CDR2 YFSETQ. The CDR3 runs 15 residues.

The V call is TRBV7-6, the J call TRBJ1-2; tentative D call: TRBD1 (6 bases). V shed 3 bases and J shed 7 bases, with 12 bases lying between them. This CDR3 has 13 residues. Looked up from germline, CDR1 is SGHVS and CDR2 is FNYEAQ. This CDR3 is CASSFAGGLGYTF. In DNA form, the CDR3 reads TGTGCCAGCAGCTTCGCGGGGGGCCTTGGCTACACCTTC.

This clone was seen only a few times. This sequence joins TRBV7-9 and TRBJ2-3; a possible D gene is TRBD1 (5 bases). The V end was cut by 4 bases, the J end by 6 bases, with 8 bases between. CDR3 length: 12 amino acids. Germline lookup yields CDR1 SEHNR and CDR2 FQNEAQ (reference sequence). The CDR3 reads CASSSRGDTQYF. In nucleotides, the CDR3 is TGTGCCAGCAGCTCTAGGGGCGATACGCAGTATTTT.

This clone was seen just once. This chain connects TRBV5-4 to TRBJ1-1; TRBD1 aligns across 8 bases. The J segment lost 7 bases and the V segment lost 5 bases, leaving 7 bases of the junction unmatched. This CDR3 has 13 amino acids. Germline CDR1 reads SGHNT; CDR2 reads YYREEE (reference sequence). The CDR3 region is CASSDGQGREAFF. CDR3 bases: TGTGCCAGCAGTGATGGACAGGGCCGTGAAGCTTTCTTT.

The V gene is TRBV12-5, the J gene TRBJ2-1; TRBD2 matches at 9 bases. Germline V gives CDR1 LGHNT, CDR2 FRNRAP. Trimming at V came to 7 bases and at J to 5 bases, leaving 15 bases not matched to a gene. The length of the CDR3 is 17 residues. The CDR3 spells CASAPGTSPKEDNEQFF. CDR3 nucleotide sequence: TGTGCTAGTGCCCCGGGGACTAGCCCGAAGGAAGACAATGAGCAGTTCTTC.

The chain combines TRBV5-1 with TRBJ2-1; no definite D call. CDR3 length: 14 amino acids. Trimming cost V 0 bases and J 6 bases, with 10 bases left between them. The germline V gene encodes CDR1 SGHRS and CDR2 YFSETQ. In nucleotides, the CDR3 is TGCGCCAGCAGCTTGGGTGAGGTATTCAATGAGCAGTTCTTC. It is translated as CASSLGEVFNEQFF.

This clone was seen a handful of times. The chain combines TRBV5-1 with TRBJ1-1; TRBD1 agrees at 7 bases. The CDR3 spans 15 residues. CDR1 is SGHRS and CDR2 is YFSETQ in the germline V gene. J lost 8 bases, V lost 0 bases, and 10 bases had no gene match. CDR3 bases: TGCGCCAGCAGCTTGGTTGGTGCGACAGGGTTGGAAGCTTTCTTT. Amino acids: CASSLVGATGLEAFF. Complete variable domain (other parts from reference TRBV5-1 and TRBJ1-1): KAGVTQTPRYLIKTRGQQVTLSCSPISGHRSVSWYQQTPGQGLQFLFEYFSETQRNKGNFPGRFSGRQFSNSRSEMNVSTLELGDSALYLCASSLVGATGLEAFFGQGTRLTVV.

The V and J genes are TRBV6-6 and TRBJ2-7, with D possibly TRBD2 on 6 matching bases. The V end was cut by 4 bases, the J end by 0 bases, with 13 bases between. Germline lookup yields CDR1 MNHNY and CDR2 SVGAGI (reference sequence). CDR3 length: 15 amino acids. The CDR3 DNA reads TGTGCCAGCAGTTTCCGGGACTGGAGCTCCTACGAGCAGTACTTC. Translating gives CASSFRDWSSYEQYF.

This clone turned up a few times. This chain connects TRBV29-1 to TRBJ2-7; D gene ambiguous. Trimming stripped 2 bases from V and 3 bases from J, with 23 bases between. This CDR3 contains 17 residues. In germline, CDR1 is SQVTM, CDR2 ANQGSEA. DNA for the CDR3: TGCAGCGTTGAACGTTCCCGATTAAGCGTAGACCACTACGAGCAGTACTTC. It yields the protein CSVERSRLSVDHYEQYF.

The chain employs TRBV6-1 and TRBJ1-5, with TRBD1 matching 9 bases. Germline V gives CDR1 MNHNS, CDR2 SASEGT. V lost 6 bases and J lost 6; bases outside the gene matches: 9. The CDR3 has 15 residues. In nucleotides, the CDR3 is TGTGCCAGCAGCCCGGGACAGGGAGTAGGTCAGCCCCAGCATTTT. The encoded protein is CASSPGQGVGQPQHF.

V usage is TRBV19 and J usage is TRBJ2-6; D gene uncertain. Trimming removed 3 bases at V and 0 bases at J, with 9 bases between. Looked up from germline, CDR1 is LNHDA and CDR2 is SQIVND (reference sequence). The CDR3 spans 16 residues. The DNA of the CDR3 is TGTGCCAGTAGTATTGTCCAAGCCTCTGGGGCCAACGTCCTGACTTTC. Translation: CASSIVQASGANVLTF. Combining the CDR3 with reference TRBV19 and TRBJ2-6 gives the whole variable domain DGGITQSPKYLFRKEGQNVTLSCEQNLNHDAMYWYRQDPGQGLRLIYYSQIVNDFQKGDIAEGYSVSREKKESFPLTVTSAQKNPTAFYLCASSIVQASGANVLTFGAGSRLTVL.

The V call is TRBV7-8, the J call TRBJ2-7, with D unresolved. Looked up from germline, CDR1 is SGHVS and CDR2 is FQNEAQ. The V end was cut by 2 bases, the J end by 5 bases, with 4 bases between. This CDR3 contains 11 residues. The CDR3 nucleotides are TGTGCCAGCAGCTTAACACACGAGCAGTACTTC. Translating gives CASSLTHEQYF.

The table lists this clone with a few counts. The V call is TRBV28, the J call TRBJ1-5; 8 bases map to TRBD1. This CDR3 region has 15 residues. V was clipped by 3 bases and J by 3 bases; unmatched bases: 4. Germline-derived CDR1 and CDR2 are MDHEN and SYDVKM. The chain's CDR3 is CASSFQGAFNQPQHF. The CDR3 DNA reads TGTGCCAGCAGTTTTCAGGGGGCGTTCAATCAGCCCCAGCATTTT.